Listed below are T cell receptor beta chains from one sample, sequenced in a study of blood T cell repertoires in COVID-19. Produced via immunoSEQ multiplex PCR; TCRdb's table is partial and in-frame only. The sample records tens of thousands of clones, roughly four fifths being singletons. Sequenced material: peripheral blood. The receptor set was obtained from a man aged 45-65 years with active or convalescent COVID-19. Both conserved end residues are part of each CDR3. The order of the fields is J gene, clone size, V gene, D gene, CDR3 DNA, CDR3 protein. The D gene is left open where the match is weak. Only part of the rows carry a size: once, few, many, or a class if the clone is expanded.

J gene: TRBJ1-5; clone size: -; V gene: TRBV6-4; D gene: -; CDR3 DNA: TGTGCCAGCAGTGATCAAAAGGGGCAGCCCCAGCATTTT; CDR3 protein: CASSDQKGQPQHF
J gene: TRBJ2-3; clone size: few; V gene: TRBV5-1; D gene: TRBD2; CDR3 DNA: TGCGCCAGCAGCTTGGAGCCCAGCGGGGGGTCCGATACGCAGTATTTT; CDR3 protein: CASSLEPSGGSDTQYF
J gene: TRBJ2-1; clone size: few; V gene: TRBV2; D gene: -; CDR3 DNA: TGTGCCAGCAGTGTGAGAGGGGGGGGCCCGGATGAGCAGTTCTTC; CDR3 protein: CASSVRGGGPDEQFF
J gene: TRBJ2-5; clone size: -; V gene: TRBV9; D gene: -; CDR3 DNA: TGTGCCAGCAGCGTAGGGGGGGTTGGGGAGACCCAGTACTTC; CDR3 protein: CASSVGGVGETQYF
J gene: TRBJ2-1; clone size: -; V gene: TRBV5-1; D gene: -; CDR3 DNA: TGCGCCAGCAGCTTGGAACTCCCCTCGGGCAATGAGCAGTTCTTC; CDR3 protein: CASSLELPSGNEQFF
J gene: TRBJ2-7; clone size: -; V gene: TRBV6-5; D gene: TRBD1; CDR3 DNA: TGTGCCAGCAGTCCGCCGACAGGGAACCGCTACGAGCAGTACTTC; CDR3 protein: CASSPPTGNRYEQYF
J gene: TRBJ1-1; clone size: -; V gene: TRBV5-4; D gene: -; CDR3 DNA: TGTGCCAGCAGCTTGACTCAAGGGGACACTGAAGCTTTCTTT; CDR3 protein: CASSLTQGDTEAFF
J gene: TRBJ1-2; clone size: -; V gene: TRBV30; D gene: TRBD1; CDR3 DNA: TGTGCCTGGAGTTGGACAGGGTCGGGCTACACCTTC; CDR3 protein: CAWSWTGSGYTF
J gene: TRBJ2-7; clone size: -; V gene: TRBV2; D gene: -; CDR3 DNA: TGTGCCAGCAGTCAGACTCCCTACTACGAGCAGTACTTC; CDR3 protein: CASSQTPYYEQYF
J gene: TRBJ1-1; clone size: -; V gene: TRBV7-9; D gene: -; CDR3 DNA: TGTGCCAGCAGCTCGACGTCCGGGACTGGAGCTTTCTTT; CDR3 protein: CASSSTSGTGAFF
J gene: TRBJ2-1; clone size: -; V gene: TRBV9; D gene: TRBD1; CDR3 DNA: TGTGCCAGCAGCGTGGCGAGGTTGGACAGGGGGCTCAATGAGCAGTTCTTC; CDR3 protein: CASSVARLDRGLNEQFF
J gene: TRBJ1-6; clone size: -; V gene: TRBV2; D gene: TRBD1; CDR3 DNA: TGTGCCAGCAGTGGACAGGGGGCTGGAAATTCACCCCTCCACTTT; CDR3 protein: CASSGQGAGNSPLHF
J gene: TRBJ2-4; clone size: -; V gene: TRBV3-1/TRBV3-2; D gene: TRBD1; CDR3 DNA: TGTGCCAGCAGCCAAGGCTTCACAGGGGGCGGGTCCAAAAACATTCAGTACTTC; CDR3 protein: CASSQGFTGGGSKNIQYF
J gene: TRBJ2-3; clone size: -; V gene: TRBV7-9; D gene: TRBD2; CDR3 DNA: TGTGCCAGCAGCCCCCAGGGAGGGGTTAATACGCAGTATTTT; CDR3 protein: CASSPQGGVNTQYF
J gene: TRBJ1-5; clone size: -; V gene: TRBV10-1; D gene: -; CDR3 DNA: TGCGCCAGCAGTGGCCCCGTCGGGCCCCAGCATTTT; CDR3 protein: CASSGPVGPQHF
J gene: TRBJ2-5; clone size: many; V gene: TRBV28; D gene: TRBD2; CDR3 DNA: TGTGCCAGCAGATCCGGACTAGCGGGGGTGCGAGAGACCCAGTACTTC; CDR3 protein: CASRSGLAGVRETQYF
J gene: TRBJ1-5; clone size: -; V gene: TRBV19; D gene: -; CDR3 DNA: TGTGCCAGTAGGGCAGGGTACATCGGCAATCAGCCCCAGCATTTT; CDR3 protein: CASRAGYIGNQPQHF
J gene: TRBJ1-6; clone size: once; V gene: TRBV9; D gene: TRBD1; CDR3 DNA: TGTGCCAGCAGCGTAGGTCGGACAGGGGAAGATAATTCACCCCTCCACTTT; CDR3 protein: CASSVGRTGEDNSPLHF
J gene: TRBJ2-5; clone size: once; V gene: TRBV19; D gene: TRBD1; CDR3 DNA: TGTGCCAGTAGTATAGATTTCCGACAGGGCGAGGAGACCCAGTACTTC; CDR3 protein: CASSIDFRQGEETQYF
J gene: TRBJ2-7; clone size: many; V gene: TRBV19; D gene: -; CDR3 DNA: TGTGCCAGTAGGCCCAACCGGGACACAACCTACGAGCAGTACTTC; CDR3 protein: CASRPNRDTTYEQYF
J gene: TRBJ1-1; clone size: -; V gene: TRBV28; D gene: -; CDR3 DNA: TGTGCCAGCACGGGAACTGAAGCTTTCTTT; CDR3 protein: CASTGTEAFF
J gene: TRBJ2-5; clone size: -; V gene: TRBV19; D gene: TRBD2; CDR3 DNA: TGTGCCAGTAGCGGGGGGGCCCAAGAGACCCAGTACTTC; CDR3 protein: CASSGGAQETQYF
J gene: TRBJ2-3; clone size: -; V gene: TRBV10-1; D gene: -; CDR3 DNA: TGCGCCAGCAGTGGCAGTTCAACAGATACGCAGTATTTT; CDR3 protein: CASSGSSTDTQYF
J gene: TRBJ2-1; clone size: -; V gene: TRBV9; D gene: TRBD2; CDR3 DNA: TGTGCCAGCGCGCGGGGGGACTACAATGAGCAGTTCTTC; CDR3 protein: CASARGDYNEQFF
J gene: TRBJ2-7; clone size: -; V gene: TRBV30; D gene: -; CDR3 DNA: TGTGCCTGGAGTCACCGCCGGGACACCAGGAGCTACGAGCAGTACTTC; CDR3 protein: CAWSHRRDTRSYEQYF
J gene: TRBJ2-2; clone size: -; V gene: TRBV9; D gene: TRBD1; CDR3 DNA: TGTGCCAGCAGCACCTCCTCGCTCGACAGGGCCAACACCGGGGAGCTGTTTTTT; CDR3 protein: CASSTSSLDRANTGELFF
J gene: TRBJ1-3; clone size: -; V gene: TRBV10-1; D gene: -; CDR3 DNA: TGCGCCAGCAGTGAGAGTGGCGGAAACACCATATATTTT; CDR3 protein: CASSESGGNTIYF
J gene: TRBJ2-2; clone size: -; V gene: TRBV3-1/TRBV3-2; D gene: -; CDR3 DNA: TGTGCCAGCAGCCCACCGGGAATCGCGAACACCGGGGAGCTGTTTTTT; CDR3 protein: CASSPPGIANTGELFF
J gene: TRBJ1-5; clone size: -; V gene: TRBV28; D gene: -; CDR3 DNA: TGTGCCAGCAGTTCTCCGGCGGGGGGCGGAAGCAATCAGCCCCAGCATTTT; CDR3 protein: CASSSPAGGGSNQPQHF
J gene: TRBJ1-6; clone size: -; V gene: TRBV5-1; D gene: -; CDR3 DNA: TGCGCCAGCAGCGGAGGACAGAGTTCTTTCAATTCACCCCTCCACTTT; CDR3 protein: CASSGGQSSFNSPLHF
J gene: TRBJ2-3; clone size: -; V gene: TRBV10-3; D gene: TRBD2; CDR3 DNA: TGTGCCATCAGTGAGTCGAAAGGACTAGCGGGGGGGCGAGATACGCAGTATTTT; CDR3 protein: CAISESKGLAGGRDTQYF
J gene: TRBJ2-3; clone size: -; V gene: TRBV19; D gene: -; CDR3 DNA: TGTGCCAGTACCCCCACCGACGAGGGAGCGCAGTATTTT; CDR3 protein: CASTPTDEGAQYF
J gene: TRBJ2-6; clone size: -; V gene: TRBV10-3; D gene: TRBD1; CDR3 DNA: TGTGCCATCAGTGAGTCGACAGGGACTGGGGCCAACGTCCTGACTTTC; CDR3 protein: CAISESTGTGANVLTF
J gene: TRBJ1-3; clone size: -; V gene: TRBV11-2; D gene: -; CDR3 DNA: TGTGCCAGCAGCTCATTCGGTGCCTCTGGAAACACCATATATTTT; CDR3 protein: CASSSFGASGNTIYF
J gene: TRBJ1-6; clone size: -; V gene: TRBV6-1; D gene: -; CDR3 DNA: TGTGCCAGCAGTGAAGCGGGGGGGAGTACTTCACCCCTCCACTTT; CDR3 protein: CASSEAGGSTSPLHF
J gene: TRBJ2-2; clone size: -; V gene: TRBV18; D gene: -; CDR3 DNA: TGTGCCAGCTCGAAAGACGGGAGCACCGGGGAGCTGTTTTTT; CDR3 protein: CASSKDGSTGELFF
J gene: TRBJ2-2; clone size: -; V gene: TRBV5-6; D gene: -; CDR3 DNA: TGTGCCAGCAGGTCTCAGGGTCCCGGGGAGCTGTTTTTT; CDR3 protein: CASRSQGPGELFF
J gene: TRBJ2-3; clone size: -; V gene: TRBV19; D gene: TRBD1; CDR3 DNA: TGTGCCAGTAGTCCAGACAGGGGAACAGATACGCAGTATTTT; CDR3 protein: CASSPDRGTDTQYF
J gene: TRBJ2-2; clone size: many; V gene: TRBV11-3; D gene: TRBD2; CDR3 DNA: TGTGCCAGCAGCCCCCATCCCCTAGCGGGGAACACCGGGGAGCTGTTTTTT; CDR3 protein: CASSPHPLAGNTGELFF
J gene: TRBJ1-3; clone size: few; V gene: TRBV9; D gene: -; CDR3 DNA: TGTGCCAGCAGAGGGGCTGGAAACACCATATATTTT; CDR3 protein: CASRGAGNTIYF
J gene: TRBJ2-5; clone size: once; V gene: TRBV28; D gene: TRBD2; CDR3 DNA: TGTGCCAGCAGTTTAGGCGGGGGGGCCATGGTGACCCAGTACTTC; CDR3 protein: CASSLGGGAMVTQYF
J gene: TRBJ1-5; clone size: -; V gene: TRBV19; D gene: TRBD1; CDR3 DNA: TGTGCCAGTAGTGACAGGGGGCCTTATAGCAATCAGCCCCAGCATTTT; CDR3 protein: CASSDRGPYSNQPQHF
J gene: TRBJ1-1; clone size: -; V gene: TRBV2; D gene: -; CDR3 DNA: TGTGCCAGCAGTGTTTTCCTTAACACTGAAGCTTTCTTT; CDR3 protein: CASSVFLNTEAFF
J gene: TRBJ2-1; clone size: -; V gene: TRBV19; D gene: TRBD1; CDR3 DNA: TGTGCCTCGACACCAGGGGGTCCCTACAATGAGCAGTTCTTC; CDR3 protein: CASTPGGPYNEQFF
J gene: TRBJ1-2; clone size: -; V gene: TRBV14; D gene: -; CDR3 DNA: TGTGCCAGCAGCCAAGATTGGCGGACTTATGGCTACACCTTC; CDR3 protein: CASSQDWRTYGYTF
J gene: TRBJ1-3; clone size: -; V gene: TRBV23-1; D gene: -; CDR3 DNA: TGCGCCAGCACTACCCTCCTCTCTGGAAACACCATATATTTT; CDR3 protein: CASTTLLSGNTIYF
J gene: TRBJ2-3; clone size: -; V gene: TRBV7-9; D gene: -; CDR3 DNA: TGTGCCAGCAGTAGGGACTCCGATACGCAGTATTTT; CDR3 protein: CASSRDSDTQYF
J gene: TRBJ1-1; clone size: -; V gene: TRBV9; D gene: TRBD1; CDR3 DNA: TGTGCCAGCAGCTTCGGGACAGGTGTGAACACTGAAGCTTTCTTT; CDR3 protein: CASSFGTGVNTEAFF
J gene: TRBJ2-7; clone size: -; V gene: TRBV5-1; D gene: TRBD1; CDR3 DNA: TGCGCCAGCAGCGCCGGGACAGGGGGCTACGAGCAGTACTTC; CDR3 protein: CASSAGTGGYEQYF
J gene: TRBJ1-2; clone size: -; V gene: TRBV4-1; D gene: -; CDR3 DNA: TGCGCCAGCAGCCAAGATGGCGGCGGCTATCTGTGGGGCTACACCTTC; CDR3 protein: CASSQDGGGYLWGYTF
J gene: TRBJ2-5; clone size: -; V gene: TRBV5-6; D gene: TRBD2; CDR3 DNA: TGTGCCAGCAGGCCGTTGGCGGGGGACCAAGAGACCCAGTACTTC; CDR3 protein: CASRPLAGDQETQYF
J gene: TRBJ2-1; clone size: -; V gene: TRBV19; D gene: TRBD2; CDR3 DNA: TGTGCCAGTACCCCGGGGAGCAGCGGGGGAAGGAATGAGCAGTTCTTC; CDR3 protein: CASTPGSSGGRNEQFF